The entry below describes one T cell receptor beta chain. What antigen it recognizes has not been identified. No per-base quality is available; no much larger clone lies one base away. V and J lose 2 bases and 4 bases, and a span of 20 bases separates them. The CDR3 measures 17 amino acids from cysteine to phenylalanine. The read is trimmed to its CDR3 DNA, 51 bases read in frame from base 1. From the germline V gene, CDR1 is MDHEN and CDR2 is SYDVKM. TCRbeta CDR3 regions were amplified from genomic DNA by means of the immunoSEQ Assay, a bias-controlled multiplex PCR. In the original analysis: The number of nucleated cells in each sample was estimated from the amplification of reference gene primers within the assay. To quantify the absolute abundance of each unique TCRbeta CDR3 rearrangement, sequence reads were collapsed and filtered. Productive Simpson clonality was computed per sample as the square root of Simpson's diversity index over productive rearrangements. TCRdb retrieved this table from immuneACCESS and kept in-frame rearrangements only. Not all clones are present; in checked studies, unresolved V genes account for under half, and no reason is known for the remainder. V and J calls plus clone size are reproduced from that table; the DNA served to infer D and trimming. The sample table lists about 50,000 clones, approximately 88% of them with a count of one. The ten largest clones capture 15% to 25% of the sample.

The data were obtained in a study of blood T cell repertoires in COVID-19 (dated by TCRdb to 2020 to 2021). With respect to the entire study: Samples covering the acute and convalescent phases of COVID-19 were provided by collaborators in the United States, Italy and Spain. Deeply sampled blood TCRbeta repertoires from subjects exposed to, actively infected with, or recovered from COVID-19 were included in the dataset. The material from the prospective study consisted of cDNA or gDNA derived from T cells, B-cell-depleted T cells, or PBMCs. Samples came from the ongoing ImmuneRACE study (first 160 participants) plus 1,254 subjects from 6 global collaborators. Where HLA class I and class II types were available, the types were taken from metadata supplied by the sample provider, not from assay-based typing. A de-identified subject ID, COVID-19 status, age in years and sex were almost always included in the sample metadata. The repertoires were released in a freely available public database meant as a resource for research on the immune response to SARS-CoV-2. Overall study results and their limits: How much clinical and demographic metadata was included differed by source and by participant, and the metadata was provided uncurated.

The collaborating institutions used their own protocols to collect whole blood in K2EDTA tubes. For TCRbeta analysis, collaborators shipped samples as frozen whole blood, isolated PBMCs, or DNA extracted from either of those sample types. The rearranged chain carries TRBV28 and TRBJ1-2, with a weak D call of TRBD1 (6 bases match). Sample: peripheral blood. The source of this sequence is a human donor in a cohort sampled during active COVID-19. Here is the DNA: TGTGCCAGCAGTTTAGGGACAAACCCGGCAATGCCCTATGGCTACACCTTC. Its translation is CASSLGTNPAMPYGYTF.